This T cell receptor (beta chain) was recovered during a study of T cell changes during pregnancy in multiple sclerosis. There are 15 residues in the CDR3. After removal of 6 bases from V and 4 bases from J, the junction contained 9 bases not matched to a gene. Germline V lookup: CDR1 SNHLY, CDR2 FYNNEI. Profiled with immunoSEQ multiplex PCR; TCRdb holds only in-frame clones, not every one. The table has some 69,000 clones, 90% seen once. The rearrangement links TRBV2 to TRBJ1-2, with 9 nucleotides matching TRBD1. This TCR was sampled from a female donor in good health, enrolled as a control in a pregnancy study. The material sequenced was peripheral blood, taken in the second trimester of pregnancy. The CDR3 DNA reads as TGTGCCAGCAGAACACAGGGGGCGTCCCCCTATGGCTACACCTTC. Translating it yields CASRTQGASPYGYTF. Supplemented by reference TRBV2 and TRBJ1-2, the full variable domain reads EPEVTQTPSHQVTQMGQEVILRCVPISNHLYFYWYRQILGQKVEFLVSFYNNEISEKSEIFDDQFSVERPDGSNFTLKIRSTKLEDSAMYFCASRTQGASPYGYTFGSGTRLTVV.